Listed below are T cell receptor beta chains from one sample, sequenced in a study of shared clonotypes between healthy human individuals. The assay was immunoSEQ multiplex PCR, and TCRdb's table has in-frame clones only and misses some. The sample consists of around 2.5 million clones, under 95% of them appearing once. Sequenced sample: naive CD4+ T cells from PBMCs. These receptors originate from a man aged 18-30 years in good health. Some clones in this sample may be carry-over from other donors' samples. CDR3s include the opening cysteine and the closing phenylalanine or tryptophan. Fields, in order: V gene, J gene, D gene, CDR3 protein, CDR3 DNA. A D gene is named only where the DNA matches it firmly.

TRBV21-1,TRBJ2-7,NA,CASSTFGSQGEQYF,TGTGCCAGCAGCACATTTGGGTCTCAGGGCGAGCAGTACTTC
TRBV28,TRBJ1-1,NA,CASSQGRGPNTEAFF,TGTGCCAGCAGCCAAGGGCGGGGGCCGAACACTGAAGCTTTCTTT
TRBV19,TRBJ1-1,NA,CASSIGGIGAEAFF,TGTGCCAGTAGTATAGGGGGGATCGGGGCTGAAGCTTTCTTT
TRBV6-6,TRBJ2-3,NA,CASSYEDPGMLNTQYF,TGTGCCAGCAGTTACGAGGACCCTGGCATGTTGAATACGCAGTATTTT
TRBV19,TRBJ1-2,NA,CASTAPPGTRALNYGYTF,TGTGCCAGTACCGCACCCCCCGGGACACGAGCTCTTAACTATGGCTACACCTTC
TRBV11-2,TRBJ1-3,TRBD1,CASSHYPQGFTGNTIYF,TGTGCCAGCAGCCACTACCCACAGGGGTTCACTGGAAACACCATATATTTT
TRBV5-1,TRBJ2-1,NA,CASSTLVLNEQFF,TGCGCCAGCAGTACCTTAGTTCTAAATGAGCAGTTCTTC
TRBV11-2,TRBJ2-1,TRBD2,CASSFYGRALAEQFF,TGTGCCAGCAGCTTCTACGGGAGGGCCCTCGCTGAGCAGTTCTTC
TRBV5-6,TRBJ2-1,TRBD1,CASSFYQGAYNEQFF,TGTGCCAGCAGCTTTTATCAGGGGGCGTACAATGAGCAGTTCTTC
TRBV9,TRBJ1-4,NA,CASSVGGAGYNEKLFF,TGTGCCAGCAGCGTAGGCGGAGCGGGATATAATGAAAAACTGTTTTTT
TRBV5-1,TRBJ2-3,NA,CASSLGPLTDTQYF,TGCGCCAGCAGCTTGGGGCCACTCACAGATACGCAGTATTTT
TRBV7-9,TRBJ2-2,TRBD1,CASTLITGGHGELFF,TGTGCCAGCACCCTAATAACAGGGGGTCACGGGGAGCTGTTTTTT
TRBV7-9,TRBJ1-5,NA,CASSRAAGDSRGSNQPQHF,TGTGCCAGCAGCCGGGCCGCGGGAGATTCTAGGGGGAGCAATCAGCCCCAGCATTTT
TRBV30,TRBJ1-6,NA,CAWAGVHNSPLHF,TGTGCCTGGGCGGGGGTTCATAATTCACCCCTCCACTTT
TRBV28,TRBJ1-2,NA,CASSLGPVYGYTF,TGTGCCAGCAGTTTGGGGCCTGTCTATGGCTACACCTTC
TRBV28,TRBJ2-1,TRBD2,CASRGASGARSYNEQFF,TGTGCCAGCAGAGGTGCTAGCGGGGCCAGATCCTACAATGAGCAGTTCTTC